The 14 T cell receptor beta chains below all came from one sample that was sequenced in a study of neurological immune-mediated disorders. Using its own MiXCR run on the 5' RACE reads, TCRdb lists one record per CDR3 protein. Altogether 15,000 or so distinct CDR3 sequences are present, approximately 13% being singletons, with the ten largest covering 35% to 45%. The specimen was CD8+ T cells from blood. These receptors all stem from a female donor with HTLV-1-associated myelopathy (HAM/TSP).

This clonotype appeared many times. This chain links TRBV12-3 or TRBV12-4 with TRBJ2-3; 8 bases line up with TRBD1. The CDR3 extends over 15 amino acids. J was trimmed by 2 bases and V by 8 bases; bases with no gene match: 9. CDR3 amino acids: CASADRGLYTDTQYF. Here the CDR3 DNA reads TGTGCCAGCGCCGACAGGGGACTTTACACAGATACGCAGTATTTT.

This clonotype has a count of ten or more. V is TRBV28 and J is TRBJ2-7, with a weak D call TRBD1 (5 bases). Deletions cut 4 bases from V and 3 bases from J, with 13 bases between. This CDR3 has 14 amino acids. Per the germline V gene, CDR1 is MDHEN and CDR2 is SYDVKM. Here the CDR3 reads CASSSRVVGYEQYF. The DNA for the CDR3 is TGTGCCAGCAGTTCCAGGGTCGTGGGCTACGAGCAGTACTTC.

This clonotype was seen repeatedly, ten times or more. This chain links TRBV6-2 or TRBV6-3 with TRBJ2-2; perhaps TRBD1 as D (5 bases). Deletions cut 2 bases from V and 3 bases from J, with 10 bases between. Germline assignment: CDR1 MNHEY and CDR2 SVGEGT. The CDR3 consists of 15 residues. CDR3 DNA sequence: TGTGCCAGCAGTTACGCAGACAGAGACACCGGGGAGCTGTTTTTT. This translates into CASSYADRDTGELFF.

This clonotype was counted ten times or more. V usage is TRBV29-1 and J usage is TRBJ2-7; 13 positions match TRBD2. The ends lost 5 bases at V and 0 bases at J; junction bases unmatched: 10. The germline CDR1 and CDR2 sequences are SQVTM and ANQGSEA. This CDR3 has 17 amino acids. CDR3 in amino acids: CSVPWPGLAGSSYEQYF. The DNA of the CDR3 is TGCAGCGTTCCATGGCCGGGACTAGCGGGGAGCTCCTACGAGCAGTACTTC.

This clonotype has at least ten counts. The chain combines TRBV29-1 with TRBJ2-1; D may be TRBD2 (5 bases). The CDR3 sequence is 11 residues long. V shed 3 bases and J shed 6 bases, with 6 bases lying between them. Germline V CDR1 and CDR2: SQVTM, ANQGSEA. CDR3 region: CSVEDFNEQFF. The CDR3 nucleotides read TGCAGCGTTGAGGACTTCAATGAGCAGTTCTTC.

This clonotype was recorded many times. The rearrangement links TRBV4-2 to TRBJ2-6; 7 bases map to TRBD1. The CDR3 spans 16 residues. The germline V gene has CDR1 LGHNA and CDR2 YNFKEQ. Trimming cost V 5 bases and J 2 bases; bases outside gene matches: 6. CDR3 protein: CASSSRQGTGANVLTF. The CDR3 DNA sequence: TGTGCCAGCAGCTCTCGACAGGGTACTGGGGCCAACGTCCTGACTTTC.

In its sample, this clonotype was seen many times. The chain is built from TRBV7-3 and TRBJ1-2, with TRBD1 matching over 10 bases. The CDR3 spans 15 residues. V shed 5 bases, J shed 6 bases, and the junction held 9 bases outside the gene matches. Germline V gives CDR1 SGHTA, CDR2 FQGTGA. This CDR3 reads CASSVTGGAGDGYTF. CDR3 nucleotide sequence: TGTGCCAGCAGCGTGACAGGGGGCGCGGGGGATGGCTACACCTTC.

Many counts were recorded for this clonotype. The chain links TRBV7-9 to TRBJ2-1; no firm D call. In germline, CDR1 is SEHNR, CDR2 FQNEAQ (reference sequence). The V gene lost 0 bases and the J gene lost 1 base, with 10 bases spanning the gap. CDR3 size: 16 residues. The CDR3 DNA reads TGTGCCAGCAGCTTAGCTTCTGGGAAGTCCTACAATGAGCAGTTCTTC. Translated: CASSLASGKSYNEQFF.

Ten or more counts support this clonotype. Here the CDR3 reads CASHKADGQETQYF. Written as DNA, the CDR3 is TGTGCCAGCCACAAAGCCGACGGACAAGAGACCCAGTACTTC. The genes are TRBV7-9 and TRBJ2-5; D not resolved. V was pared by 8 bases and J by 2 bases, with 15 bases between. This CDR3 contains 14 residues. Germline CDR1 reads SEHNR; CDR2 reads FQNEAQ (reference sequence).

At least ten counts were recorded for this clonotype. The chain combines TRBV7-9 with TRBJ2-3; the match to TRBD2 covers 12 bases. There are 16 residues in the CDR3. Germline V lookup: CDR1 SEHNR, CDR2 FQNEAQ (reference sequence). With V trimmed by 4 bases and J by 0 bases, 2 bases remained unmatched. The CDR3 here is CASSWTSGASTDTQYF. The CDR3 nucleotides are TGTGCCAGCAGCTGGACTAGCGGGGCTAGCACAGATACGCAGTATTTT.

The table lists this clonotype with many counts. This chain connects TRBV6-5 to TRBJ1-5; D remains ambiguous. Germline values: CDR1 MNHEY, CDR2 SVGAGI. V was clipped by 6 bases and J by 5 bases, with 11 bases between them. The CDR3 sequence is 13 residues long. The CDR3 loop reads CASSRGWDQPQHF. The CDR3 nucleotides read TGTGCCAGCAGCCGGGGATGGGATCAGCCCCAGCATTTT.

This clonotype was counted between two and nine times. The chain employs TRBV20-1 and TRBJ2-3, with D possibly TRBD2 on 6 matching bases. The CDR3 contains 16 residues. V was trimmed by 4 bases and J by 1 base, leaving 18 bases between them. Per germline, CDR1 DFQATT and CDR2 SNEGSKA (reference sequence). CDR3 region: CSANLIADWGTDTQYF. In DNA, the CDR3 is TGCAGTGCTAATCTTATAGCGGATTGGGGCACAGATACGCAGTATTTT.

The chain links TRBV27 to TRBJ2-2; 9 nucleotides agree with TRBD1. Looked up from germline, CDR1 is MNHEY and CDR2 is SMNVEV (reference sequence). The CDR3 spans 15 residues. V was pared by 7 bases and J by 6 bases, with 9 bases of the junction left unmatched. CDR3 nucleotides: TGTGCCAGCACCCCGGGACAGGGTCTAGCCGGGGAGCTGTTTTTT. It translates to CASTPGQGLAGELFF.

This clonotype occurred many times. The rearrangement links TRBV5-1 to TRBJ2-7; 8 bases align to TRBD1. Germline-derived CDR1 and CDR2 are SGHRS and YFSETQ. Germline trimming cut 2 bases from V and 5 bases from J; bases unmatched to any gene: 9. CDR3 length equals 15 residues. The chain's CDR3 is CASSFSTGEKDEQYF. DNA of the CDR3: TGCGCCAGCAGCTTTTCGACAGGGGAGAAAGACGAGCAGTACTTC.